These 26 T cell receptor beta chains came from one sample sequenced in a study of blood T cell repertoires in COVID-19. The method was immunoSEQ multiplex PCR; TCRdb's version includes in-frame clones alone and lacks a portion of them. The repertoire holds tens of thousands of clones, with around 80% as singletons. Source material: peripheral blood. These receptor sequences come from a human donor in a cohort sampled during active COVID-19.

CDR3 nucleotides: TGCGCCAGCAGTGCTCTACAGGGCCCCTCTGGGGCCAACGTCCTGACTTTC. Protein: CASSALQGPSGANVLTF. V usage is TRBV10-2 and J usage is TRBJ2-6; D perhaps matches TRBD1 (6 bases). V lost 4 bases, J lost 0 bases, and 13 bases lay in between. The length of the CDR3 is 17 residues. Germline-derived CDR1 and CDR2 are WSHSY and SAAADI.

V usage is TRBV7-2 and J usage is TRBJ1-2; D may be TRBD1 (6 bases). The V gene lost 5 bases and the J gene lost 5 bases, with 15 bases spanning the gap. Germline-derived CDR1 and CDR2 are SGHTA and FQGNSA. This CDR3 is built from 14 residues. CDR3 amino acids: CASSAAGTFYGYTF. In DNA form, the CDR3 reads TGTGCCAGCAGCGCGGCCGGGACATTTTATGGCTACACCTTC.

The rearrangement joins TRBV27 to TRBJ2-3; D is uncertain. The germline gives CDR1 MNHEY, CDR2 SMNVEV (reference sequence). Trimming removed 0 bases at V and 6 bases at J, with 16 bases between. This CDR3 has 16 amino acids. CDR3 sequence (DNA): TGTGCCAGCAGTTTATCCCCCCTTAGCTCTGCGGATACGCAGTATTTT. Encoded protein: CASSLSPLSSADTQYF.

The V and J genes are TRBV27 and TRBJ2-7; TRBD2 might be the D (6 bases). Trimming pared 6 bases from V and 2 bases from J, leaving 17 bases between. This CDR3 is 15 amino acids long. Germline-derived CDR1 and CDR2 are MNHEY and SMNVEV (reference sequence). The CDR3 loop is CASSRLGAATYEQYF. The DNA of the CDR3 is TGTGCCAGCAGCCGACTAGGGGCCGCGACCTACGAGCAGTACTTC.

The genes are TRBV7-9 and TRBJ2-2, with 14 positions matching TRBD2. The ends lost 5 bases at V and 4 bases at J; junction bases unmatched: 6. Germline assignment: CDR1 SEHNR and CDR2 FQNEAQ (reference sequence). This CDR3 contains 17 residues. DNA for the CDR3: TGTGCCAGCAGCCCCCGACTAGCGGGGGGGCGCACCGGGGAGCTGTTTTTT. It encodes CASSPRLAGGRTGELFF.

This clone was seen only a few times. The chain has TRBV4-2 and TRBJ1-2, with 8 bases aligning to TRBD1. CDR1 is LGHNA, CDR2 YNFKEQ, per germline. J was trimmed by 0 bases and V by 7 bases; bases with no gene match: 10. The CDR3 length is 16 residues. The CDR3 spells CASTFDRGFPNYGYTF. DNA for the CDR3: TGTGCCAGCACGTTCGACAGGGGTTTCCCTAACTATGGCTACACCTTC.

The genes are TRBV18 and TRBJ1-3; D is undetermined. Germline lookup yields CDR1 KGHSH and CDR2 LQKENI. V dropped 2 bases and J dropped 0 bases, with 8 bases sitting between them. CDR3 length: 15 amino acids. The CDR3 coding sequence is TGTGCCAGCTCACCATCGGGTTTCTCTGGAAACACCATATATTTT. This translates into CASSPSGFSGNTIYF. The full variable domain, rest sourced from reference TRBV18 and TRBJ1-3, is NAGVMQNPRHLVRRRGQEARLRCSPMKGHSHVYWYRQLPEEGLKFMVYLQKENIIDESGMPKERFSAEFPKEGPSILRIQQVVRGDSAAYFCASSPSGFSGNTIYFGEGSWLTVV.

This clone has only one observation. The V and J genes are TRBV13 and TRBJ2-7, with D possibly matching TRBD2 (6 bases). Germline V gives CDR1 PRHDT, CDR2 FYEKMQ (reference sequence). Trimming stripped 5 bases from V and 3 bases from J, with 11 bases between. This CDR3 region has 13 residues. The CDR3 sequence is CASSRPGDYEQYF. The CDR3 coding sequence is TGTGCCAGCAGCCGTCCGGGAGACTACGAGCAGTACTTC.

This clone was observed a few times. The chain uses TRBV3-1 (or the pseudogene TRBV3-2) and TRBJ2-3; maybe TRBD2 (6 bases). V lost 0 bases and J 8 bases, leaving 9 bases between the germline ends. CDR3 size: 13 residues. Germline V gives CDR1 LGHDT, CDR2 YNNKEL (reference sequence). This CDR3 reads CASSQDWRGTQYF. Written as DNA, the CDR3 is TGTGCCAGCAGCCAAGATTGGAGGGGTACGCAGTATTTT.

The chain joins TRBV5-1 to TRBJ1-4; 7 bases align to TRBD1. V lost 4 bases and J lost 8; bases outside the gene matches: 8. Looked up from germline, CDR1 is SGHRS and CDR2 is YFSETQ. The CDR3 length is 14 residues. This CDR3 is CASSRDSLGEKLFF. CDR3 nucleotide sequence: TGCGCCAGCAGCCGGGACAGTTTAGGGGAAAAACTGTTTTTT.

The rearrangement joins TRBV2 to TRBJ2-5; TRBD1 aligns across 7 bases. The germline V gene has CDR1 SNHLY and CDR2 FYNNEI. J gave up 4 bases and V 8 bases, and 10 bases lay outside the gene matches. The CDR3 length is 14 residues. CDR3 sequence: CASSVGTALETQYF. The CDR3 nucleotides read TGTGCCAGCTCCGTGGGGACAGCTCTAGAGACCCAGTACTTC.

This clone was seen a few times. The chain couples TRBV6-1 to TRBJ2-7, with 8 bases matching TRBD1. Trimming took 1 base from V and 2 from J; bases not matched to a gene: 10. The CDR3 is made up of 17 amino acids. Germline assignment: CDR1 MNHNS and CDR2 SASEGT. DNA of the CDR3: TGTGCCAGCAGTGAAGGGACAGGGACCTTTTTCCCCTACGAGCAGTACTTC. Translation gives CASSEGTGTFFPYEQYF.

The chain joins TRBV7-9 to TRBJ2-2, with 9 bases fitting TRBD2. The CDR3 has 15 residues. Trimming at V came to 4 bases and at J to 3 bases, leaving 3 bases not matched to a gene. Germline values: CDR1 SEHNR, CDR2 FQNEAQ (reference sequence). CDR3 loop: CASSSVAGDTGELFF. The CDR3 DNA reads TGTGCCAGCAGCTCAGTAGCGGGGGACACCGGGGAGCTGTTTTTT. The full variable domain, its missing parts supplied by reference TRBV7-9 and TRBJ2-2, is DTGVSQNPRHKITKRGQNVTFRCDPISEHNRLYWYRQTLGQGPEFLTYFQNEAQLEKSRLLSDRFSAERPKGSFSTLEIQRTEQGDSAMYLCASSSVAGDTGELFFGEGSRLTVL.

The chain has TRBV5-1 and TRBJ2-7, with D perhaps TRBD1 (5 bases). Germline CDR1 and CDR2: SGHRS and YFSETQ. The CDR3 contains 14 residues. V dropped 0 bases and J dropped 3 bases, with 10 bases sitting between them. CDR3 DNA sequence: TGCGCCAGCAGCTTGGCCCCAGGGAACTACGAGCAGTACTTC. Protein: CASSLAPGNYEQYF.

The chain is built from TRBV3-1 (or the pseudogene TRBV3-2) and TRBJ2-5, with no clear D. The germline V and J ends were trimmed by 4 bases and 4 bases, with 10 bases remaining between them. Germline CDR1 and CDR2: LGHDT and YNNKEL (reference sequence). The CDR3 runs to 13 residues. The CDR3 is CASSPSGGETQYF. DNA of the CDR3: TGTGCCAGCAGCCCTTCGGGTGGAGAGACCCAGTACTTC.

The V gene is TRBV7-2, the J gene TRBJ1-6; D is unresolved. Trimming took 2 bases from V and 7 from J, leaving 15 bases between them. The CDR3 extends over 16 amino acids. Per the germline V gene, CDR1 is SGHTA and CDR2 is FQGNSA. Written as DNA, the CDR3 is TGTGCCAGCAGCTTAATGGGCGCAGGATCAAATTCACCCCTCCACTTT. Amino acids: CASSLMGAGSNSPLHF.

V is TRBV29-1 and J is TRBJ1-1; TRBD1 matches 9 bases. J was trimmed by 9 bases and V by 5 bases; bases with no gene match: 13. The CDR3 spans 14 residues. Germline V gene sequence: CDR1 SQVTM, CDR2 ANQGSEA. This chain's CDR3 is CSVSATGGAYQAFF. CDR3 sequence (DNA): TGCAGCGTTTCGGCAACAGGGGGCGCATACCAAGCTTTCTTT.

Turning to this clone: The junction does not match germline at one end; this may be a read error. The rearrangement uses TRBV11-2 and TRBJ2-1, with TRBD2 matching over 7 bases. CDR3 length: 13 residues. Germline lookup yields CDR1 SGHAT and CDR2 FQNNGV. Here the CDR3 reads CASSLDRTSSSVF. The DNA for the CDR3 is TGTGCCAGCAGCTTAGACCGGACTAGTTCTTCGGTCTTC.

The genes are TRBV6-5 and TRBJ1-2; no definite D call. Germline V CDR1 and CDR2: MNHEY, SVGAGI. This CDR3 comprises 12 residues. The V gene lost 10 bases and the J gene lost 1 base, with 10 bases spanning the gap. CDR3 sequence reads: CATRRGNYGYTF. In DNA form, the CDR3 reads TGTGCCACCAGGCGGGGTAACTATGGCTACACCTTC.

The chain couples TRBV11-3 to TRBJ2-7; 16 bases agree with TRBD2. The CDR3 spans 16 residues. The germline CDR1 and CDR2 sequences are SGHNT and YENEEA. V lost 5 bases to trimming and J lost 4 bases; unmatched junction nucleotides: 5. In nucleotides, the CDR3 is TGTGCCAGCAGCCCCGGGACTAGCGGGGGGGATTACGAGCAGTACTTC. This encodes CASSPGTSGGDYEQYF.

About this clone itself: A junction end diverges from the germline sequence, so it may reflect a read error. The chain is built from TRBV6-6 and TRBJ1-2; 10 nucleotides line up with TRBD1. This CDR3 has 13 amino acids. Germline CDR1 reads MNHNY; CDR2 reads SVGAGI (reference sequence). Here the CDR3 DNA reads TGTGCCAGCAGTTCCCAGACAGGGGGCGCGACGGCCTTC. This codes for CASSSQTGGATAF.

The V gene is TRBV4-1, the J gene TRBJ1-3; unclear D gene. CDR3 length: 16 amino acids. Trimming cost V 0 bases and J 4 bases, with 13 bases left between them. Looked up from germline, CDR1 is MGHRA and CDR2 is YSYEKL. CDR3 sequence (DNA): TGCGCCAGCAGCCAAGAAACGGGGAACGGGGGAAACACCATATATTTT. Translating gives CASSQETGNGGNTIYF.

The chain carries TRBV6-7 and TRBJ2-7, with a weak D call TRBD2 (5 bases). TRBV6-7 is sorted into the ORF group, with uncertain function. The CDR3 runs 14 residues. Trimming took 2 bases from V and 3 from J, leaving 11 bases between them. This CDR3 is CASSYLAAYYEQYF. Written as DNA, the CDR3 is TGTGCCAGCAGTTACCTAGCAGCGTACTACGAGCAGTACTTC.

This sequence joins TRBV29-1 and TRBJ2-1; 9 nucleotides match TRBD2. The trim removed 4 bases at V and 7 bases at J, leaving 8 bases unmatched. This CDR3 is 14 amino acids long. CDR1 is SQVTM and CDR2 is ANQGSEA in the germline V gene. The CDR3 reads CSVVAGGPGNEQFF. The CDR3 DNA reads as TGCAGCGTTGTGGCGGGGGGGCCAGGGAATGAGCAGTTCTTC.

This chain connects TRBV6-6 to TRBJ2-2, with a weak D call TRBD1 (5 bases). The ends were cut back, 5 bases at V and 0 bases at J, with 7 bases in the middle. The CDR3 length is 14 residues. Germline CDR1 and CDR2: MNHNY and SVGAGI (reference sequence). Here the CDR3 reads CASSRTTNTGELFF. CDR3 DNA: TGTGCCAGCAGTCGGACAACGAACACCGGGGAGCTGTTTTTT.

This chain uses TRBV7-9 with TRBJ2-2; D is possibly TRBD1 (5 bases). V lost 0 bases and J lost 6, with 11 bases in between. The germline V gene encodes CDR1 SEHNR and CDR2 FQNEAQ (reference sequence). The CDR3 loop spans 15 amino acids. In nucleotides, the CDR3 is TGTGCCAGCAGCTTAGCGGGCAGGGATGCCGGGGAGCTGTTTTTT. This gives the protein CASSLAGRDAGELFF.